This T cell receptor beta chain was profiled in a study of post-analysis software for immune sequencing data (dated by TCRdb to between 2014 and 2017). About the full investigation: Disease courses on record covered relapsing-remitting, secondary progressive and progressive-relapsing multiple sclerosis, though some patients had no subtype annotation. The patient repertoires were compared against about a dozen previously published healthy control repertoires obtained from donors aged roughly 6 to 26 years. A subset of samples was prepared in parallel using single-end sample barcoding, then pooled and co-amplified after Illumina adapter ligation. The paper as a whole reports these results and caveats: Direct clustering with F measure showed strong co-clustering of samples prepared in the same batch, prompting a batch-effect correction. Patients showed significantly higher frequencies than controls for about 5 TRBV segments, among them TRBV5-6, TRBV5-1 and TRBV20-1. Compared with controls, multiple sclerosis patients had significantly lower normalized Chao1 diversity, a finding suggesting substantial peripheral T-cell clonal expansion. The control group was slightly older than the multiple sclerosis patient group.

CDR1 and CDR2, per the germline V gene, are LGHNA and YNFKEQ. From cysteine to phenylalanine, the CDR3 is 15 amino acids long. The DNA shown is the 45-base CDR3, in frame from base 1. To demonstrate the VDJtools post-analysis software, TCR beta repertoires were profiled from the peripheral blood of some 12 young patients with multiple sclerosis. Multiple sclerosis patients were children and adolescents aged roughly 6 to 17 years. Regarding this clonotype: Its recognized antigen is unknown. The junction differs from germline at one of its ends, possibly a read error.

Library preparation used PCR. TCRdb names Illumina HiSeq 2500 as the instrument used. To reduce PCR and sequencing biases, unique molecular identifiers were built into the TCR beta cDNA libraries. Every 1 to 10 million input T cells yielded 500,000 or so cDNA molecules, meaning each molecule approximated one T cell. The patient libraries were prepared and sequenced with the same protocol used for the earlier healthy control dataset. Within a given batch, samples were prepared together, multiplexed and sequenced on the same HiSeq lane. Under the source paper's analysis protocol: MIGEC handled the raw barcoded reads, throwing out single-read molecular identifier groups before consensus assembly and CDR3 extraction. Clonotype tables were post-analysed with VDJtools, and diversity was normalized by down-sampling all datasets to the smallest sample size. In repertoire overlap clustering, CDR3 amino acid sequences, but not nucleotide sequences, were matched to correct batch-related cross-sample contamination. The public reads were run again by TCRdb, first through fastp at Q25 and then through MiXCR, and only productive beta chains were kept. Identical CDR3 proteins give one entry, which carries the most common genes and DNA. The V and J calls come from TCRdb's annotation, not from the publication. In this sample the table shows more than 350,000 distinct CDR3 sequences, 35% to 45% of which occur a single time. Of the sample, 6.5% to 8% falls within the top ten clones.

The sequence was collected from a girl aged 2-10 years with multiple sclerosis. The sequence is built from TRBV4-2 and TRBJ2-3; the D region may be TRBD1 or TRBD2, each matching 5 bases equally. Sequencing was performed on blood. The CDR3 region has the sequence CASSRDLGATDAQYF. The DNA sequence is given as TGTGCCAGCAGCCGAGACCTCGGGGCCACAGATGCGCAGTATTTT.